Each of the 26 T cell receptor beta chains below was sequenced from the same sample in a study of blood T cell repertoires in COVID-19. Here immunoSEQ multiplex PCR was the method, and the copy in TCRdb shows in-frame clones only, minus some. Of roughly 310,000 clones in the sample, approximately 87% were seen once. The sample taken for sequencing was peripheral blood. The receptors shown here come from a woman in her forties or fifties with active or convalescent COVID-19.

The genes are TRBV30 and TRBJ2-5, with D tentatively TRBD2 (6 bases). CDR1 and CDR2 (germline): GTSNPN, SVGIG (reference sequence). The CDR3 sequence is 14 residues long. V was shortened by 0 bases and J by 3 bases, with 11 bases between the two germline ends. CDR3 in DNA: TGTGCCTGGAGTGTAGGAGGGCAGGAAGAGACCCAGTACTTC. Translated, it gives CAWSVGGQEETQYF.

The chain couples TRBV19 to TRBJ1-1; D is undetermined. Between the trimmed V and J ends, which lost 6 bases and 6 bases, there was a span of 17 bases. Germline CDR1 reads LNHDA; CDR2 reads SQIVND (reference sequence). CDR3 length: 14 residues. CDR3 residues: CASSEGGGRAEAFF. The CDR3 nucleotides are TGTGCCAGTAGCGAAGGAGGTGGGAGGGCTGAAGCTTTCTTT.

The chain recombines TRBV3-1 (or the pseudogene TRBV3-2) with TRBJ1-1, with TRBD1 matching 8 bases. The germline CDR1 and CDR2 sequences are LGHDT and YNNKEL (reference sequence). The CDR3 contains 15 residues. V was clipped by 3 bases and J by 3 bases; unmatched bases: 6. CDR3 DNA sequence: TGTGCCAGCAGCCAGTCCACAGGGGGGTACACTGAAGCTTTCTTT. Its translation is CASSQSTGGYTEAFF.

This chain links TRBV18 with TRBJ2-7; the match to TRBD1 covers 10 bases. CDR3 size: 15 residues. Germline lookup yields CDR1 KGHSH and CDR2 LQKENI. Trimming took 1 base from V and 3 from J; bases not matched to a gene: 3. The CDR3 sequence: CASSPRRDRGYEQYF. The DNA of the CDR3 is TGTGCCAGCTCACCACGCCGGGACAGGGGCTACGAGCAGTACTTC.

A single count supports this clone. The chain joins TRBV12-3 or TRBV12-4 to TRBJ2-5, with a possible D match to TRBD1 (5 bases). Trimming stripped 4 bases from V and 2 bases from J, with 8 bases between. The CDR3 contains 13 residues. The CDR3 sequence is CASSSNRQETQYF. The CDR3 nucleotides read TGTGCCAGCAGTTCTAACAGGCAAGAGACCCAGTACTTC.

This chain joins TRBV5-1 and TRBJ2-2, with 9 bases identical to TRBD2. CDR1 is SGHRS, CDR2 YFSETQ, per germline. CDR3 length equals 16 residues. V lost 4 bases and J lost 2; bases outside the gene matches: 6. The CDR3 DNA is TGCGCCAGCAGCCCAGCGGGGGGTCGAAACACCGGGGAGCTGTTTTTT. Translated, it gives CASSPAGGRNTGELFF. Drawing the rest from reference TRBV5-1 and TRBJ2-2, the complete variable domain is KAGVTQTPRYLIKTRGQQVTLSCSPISGHRSVSWYQQTPGQGLQFLFEYFSETQRNKGNFPGRFSGRQFSNSRSEMNVSTLELGDSALYLCASSPAGGRNTGELFFGEGSRLTVL.

The rearrangement uses TRBV28 and TRBJ1-1, with a possible D match to TRBD1 (6 bases). Germline V CDR1 and CDR2: MDHEN, SYDVKM. Trimming took 3 bases from V and 5 from J, leaving 16 bases between them. The CDR3 totals 15 residues. For the CDR3, the DNA is TGTGCCAGCAGTTTTATCGGGGGGCAGGATACTGAAGCTTTCTTT. Translation gives CASSFIGGQDTEAFF. The full variable domain, rest sourced from reference TRBV28 and TRBJ1-1, is DVKVTQSSRYLVKRTGEKVFLECVQDMDHENMFWYRQDPGLGLRLIYFSYDVKMKEKGDIPEGYSVSREKKERFSLILESASTNQTSMYLCASSFIGGQDTEAFFGQGTRLTVV.

V and J are TRBV28 and TRBJ1-2; D not resolved. The CDR3 has 15 amino acids. Germline V lookup: CDR1 MDHEN, CDR2 SYDVKM. V gave up 3 bases and J gave up 8 bases, with 19 bases separating them. The CDR3 coding sequence is TGTGCCAGCAGTTTGAGGACTTTATTTTCCTGGGGCTACACCTTC. This encodes CASSLRTLFSWGYTF.

This chain uses TRBV10-3 with TRBJ1-1; D perhaps matches TRBD1 (5 bases). Looked up from germline, CDR1 is ENHRY and CDR2 is SYGVKD. The CDR3 extends over 12 amino acids. V was shortened by 10 bases and J by 5 bases, with 14 bases between the two germline ends. The CDR3 coding sequence is TGTGCCAGTCAGGGTCTTGGAACTGAAGCTTTCTTT. Translation: CASQGLGTEAFF.

V usage is TRBV7-2 and J usage is TRBJ1-2; perhaps TRBD1 as D (6 bases). The length of the CDR3 is 14 residues. Germline CDR1 is SGHTA and CDR2 is FQGNSA. Trimming removed 6 bases from V and 4 bases from J, with 15 bases in between. The CDR3 DNA follows: TGTGCCAGCAGGTGGGGGGGCTCGAGCTATGGCTACACCTTC. Translating it yields CASRWGGSSYGYTF.

The rearrangement uses TRBV5-1 and TRBJ1-1; D perhaps matches TRBD1 (6 bases). Germline V gene data show CDR1 as SGHRS and CDR2 as YFSETQ. Between the trimmed V and J ends, which lost 6 bases and 0 bases, there was a span of 15 bases. The CDR3 length is 15 residues. CDR3 amino acids: CASNELGQLNTEAFF. The CDR3 DNA reads TGCGCCAGCAATGAATTAGGACAGCTGAACACTGAAGCTTTCTTT.

The CDR3 nucleotides are TGTGCCAGCAGCCAACGGACTAGCGGGGGACCTTTTAACAATGAGCAGTTCTTC. Translated: CASSQRTSGGPFNNEQFF. The chain carries TRBV7-2 and TRBJ2-1, with TRBD2 matching 13 bases. The ends lost 5 bases at V and 5 bases at J; junction bases unmatched: 12. Germline V gene lookup returns CDR1 SGHTA and CDR2 FQGNSA. This CDR3 comprises 18 residues.

V and J are TRBV28 and TRBJ2-7; TRBD2 matches 9 bases. CDR3 length: 14 amino acids. The ends lost 4 bases at V and 6 bases at J; junction bases unmatched: 7. Germline CDR1 MDHEN, CDR2 SYDVKM. The CDR3 region has the DNA TGTGCCAGCAGTTCTGCGGGGGGGTTGGTCGAGCAGTACTTC. Translated, it gives CASSSAGGLVEQYF.

This rearrangement joins TRBV29-1 to TRBJ2-5; the D is unclear. This CDR3 has 13 residues. With 5 bases removed from V and 4 bases from J, the gap between germline ends came to 14 bases. CDR1 and CDR2 (germline): SQVTM, ANQGSEA. The CDR3 DNA is TGCAGCGTTTTTGAAGCTGGTGTAGAGACCCAGTACTTC. Amino acids: CSVFEAGVETQYF.

This clone was seen more than once but under ten times. The V call is TRBV11-2, the J call TRBJ2-2; D unclear. CDR3 length: 12 amino acids. Trimming removed 4 bases at V and 6 bases at J, with 6 bases between. Per germline, CDR1 SGHAT and CDR2 FQNNGV. The CDR3 loop is CASSSVAGELFF. The CDR3 DNA reads TGTGCCAGCAGCTCCGTCGCCGGGGAGCTGTTTTTT.

The chain couples TRBV10-3 to TRBJ1-2, with 10 bases that match TRBD1. Trimming took 8 bases from V and 6 from J; bases not matched to a gene: 6. This CDR3 is 13 amino acids long. CDR1 and CDR2 from the germline V gene are ENHRY and SYGVKD. In DNA form, the CDR3 reads TGTGCCATCGCCGGGACAGGGGTCGATGGCTACACCTTC. Translating gives CAIAGTGVDGYTF.

The J gene is TRBJ2-3, the V gene TRBV3-1 (or the pseudogene TRBV3-2); 9 bases are shared with TRBD2. This CDR3 spans 16 amino acids. The germline V gene has CDR1 LGHDT and CDR2 YNNKEL (reference sequence). With 1 base clipped from V and 5 bases from J, the junction kept 7 bases outside the gene matches. Here the CDR3 reads CASSQAGRGGRDTQYF. CDR3 sequence (DNA): TGTGCCAGCAGCCAAGCCGGGCGGGGGGGCAGAGATACGCAGTATTTT.

The table lists this clone with a count of one. The chain joins TRBV28 to TRBJ1-6; possible D gene TRBD1, 5 bases. The CDR3 contains 15 residues. V dropped 6 bases and J dropped 6 bases, with 15 bases sitting between them. Germline V gives CDR1 MDHEN, CDR2 SYDVKM. The CDR3 is CASSPPGLTNSPLHF. The CDR3 DNA follows: TGTGCCAGCAGCCCGCCGGGACTTACTAATTCACCCCTCCACTTT.

To note about this clone: This CDR3 is also generated by other DNA sequences in the sample. The V gene is TRBV12-3 or TRBV12-4, the J gene TRBJ1-3; TRBD1 might be the D (5 bases). V lost 5 bases and J 2 bases, leaving 7 bases between the germline ends. There are 13 residues in the CDR3. The DNA for the CDR3 is TGTGCCAGCAGTCAGGGCCCTGGAAACACCATATATTTT. Translating gives CASSQGPGNTIYF.

The rearrangement uses TRBV19 and TRBJ2-5, with TRBD1 matching over 8 bases. This CDR3 contains 13 residues. Germline values: CDR1 LNHDA, CDR2 SQIVND (reference sequence). After removal of 8 bases from V and 2 bases from J, the junction contained 4 bases not matched to a gene. The CDR3 region has the DNA TGTGCCAGTCAGGACAGGGCGCAAGAGACCCAGTACTTC. This sequence encodes CASQDRAQETQYF.

The chain recombines TRBV7-6 with TRBJ2-7; a possible D gene is TRBD1 (6 bases). This CDR3 has 14 residues. CDR1 and CDR2 from the germline V gene are SGHVS and FNYEAQ. V lost 7 bases, J lost 6 bases, and 19 bases lay in between. The CDR3 coding sequence is TGTGCCAGCAAACTTGCAGGGGAGCAGGGCGAGCAGTACTTC. Its translation: CASKLAGEQGEQYF.

There are many counts of this clone. This chain connects TRBV7-2 to TRBJ1-1; 7 bases are a match to TRBD1. The CDR3 contains 16 residues. V dropped 1 base and J dropped 7; count of bases not matched to a gene: 12. Germline CDR1 and CDR2: SGHTA and FQGNSA. The CDR3 DNA is TGTGCCAGCAGCTTAGGTGTCAGGAGGGGGGACAGTGAAGCTTTCTTT. As protein: CASSLGVRRGDSEAFF.

V is TRBV6-2 or TRBV6-3 and J is TRBJ2-6, with 8 bases aligning to TRBD1. The CDR3 is 16 residues long. The germline CDR1 and CDR2 sequences are MNHEY and SVGEGT. Trimming took 2 bases from V and 0 from J; bases not matched to a gene: 0. The CDR3 nucleotides are TGTGCCAGCAGTTACGACAGGGGCTCTGGGGCCAACGTCCTGACTTTC. This encodes CASSYDRGSGANVLTF.

The rearrangement joins TRBV18 to TRBJ2-7; perhaps TRBD1 as D (6 bases). V gave up 3 bases and J gave up 5 bases, with 17 bases separating them. Germline V lookup: CDR1 KGHSH, CDR2 LQKENI. The CDR3 sequence is 15 residues long. The CDR3 reads CASSPQGPAFNEQYF. The CDR3, as DNA: TGTGCCAGCTCACCTCAGGGGCCGGCGTTCAACGAGCAGTACTTC.

This chain joins TRBV10-3 and TRBJ1-2; 11 bases align to TRBD1. Per the germline V gene, CDR1 is ENHRY and CDR2 is SYGVKD. This CDR3 contains 13 residues. Trimming removed 10 bases from V and 8 bases from J; junction bases left unmatched: 9. The CDR3 here is CATGGQGASGYTF. The CDR3 DNA sequence: TGTGCCACAGGCGGACAGGGGGCGTCCGGCTACACCTTC.

V usage is TRBV28 and J usage is TRBJ1-1; TRBD1 aligns across 7 bases. The V and J ends lost 6 bases and 5 bases, in that order; junction bases with no gene match: 6. This CDR3 has 13 residues. From germline, CDR1 is MDHEN and CDR2 SYDVKM. CDR3 DNA: TGTGCCAGCAGAGTAGACAGGGTGACTGAAGCTTTCTTT. Amino acids: CASRVDRVTEAFF.